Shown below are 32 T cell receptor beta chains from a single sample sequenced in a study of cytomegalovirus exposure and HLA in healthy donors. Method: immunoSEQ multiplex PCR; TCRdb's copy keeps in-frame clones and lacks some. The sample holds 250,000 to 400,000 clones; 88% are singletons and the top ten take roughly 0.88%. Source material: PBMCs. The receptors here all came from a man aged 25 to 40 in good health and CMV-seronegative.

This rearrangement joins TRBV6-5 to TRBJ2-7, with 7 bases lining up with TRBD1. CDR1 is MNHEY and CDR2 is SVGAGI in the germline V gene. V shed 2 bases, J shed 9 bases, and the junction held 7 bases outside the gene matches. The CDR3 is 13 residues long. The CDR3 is CASSYIQGSLQYF. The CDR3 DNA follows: TGTGCCAGCAGTTACATACAGGGGTCGTTGCAGTACTTC.

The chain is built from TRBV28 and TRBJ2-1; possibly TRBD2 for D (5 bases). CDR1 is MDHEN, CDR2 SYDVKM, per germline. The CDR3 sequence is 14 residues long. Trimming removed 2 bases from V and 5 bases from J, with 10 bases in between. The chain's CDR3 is CASSLRASHNEQFF. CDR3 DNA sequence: TGTGCCAGCAGTTTAAGGGCTAGCCACAATGAGCAGTTCTTC.

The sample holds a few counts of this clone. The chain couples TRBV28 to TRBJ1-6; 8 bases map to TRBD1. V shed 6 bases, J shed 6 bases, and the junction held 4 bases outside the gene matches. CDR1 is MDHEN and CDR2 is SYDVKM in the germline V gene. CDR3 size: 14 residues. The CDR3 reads CASSPGQVNSPLHF. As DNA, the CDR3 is TGTGCCAGCAGCCCGGGACAGGTTAATTCACCCCTCCACTTT.

The CDR3 is CAISESGRDGYTF. DNA of the CDR3: TGTGCCATCAGTGAGTCTGGGCGGGATGGCTACACCTTC. The chain has TRBV10-3 and TRBJ1-2; no definite D call. V lost 0 bases and J lost 6, with 8 bases in between. Germline CDR1 is ENHRY and CDR2 is SYGVKD. The CDR3 loop spans 13 amino acids.

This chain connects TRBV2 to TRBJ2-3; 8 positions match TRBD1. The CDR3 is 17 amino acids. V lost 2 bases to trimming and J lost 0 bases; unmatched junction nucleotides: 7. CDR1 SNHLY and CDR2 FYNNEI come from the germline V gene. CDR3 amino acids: CASSETPQGASTDTQYF. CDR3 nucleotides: TGTGCCAGCAGTGAAACCCCCCAGGGGGCGAGCACAGATACGCAGTATTTT.

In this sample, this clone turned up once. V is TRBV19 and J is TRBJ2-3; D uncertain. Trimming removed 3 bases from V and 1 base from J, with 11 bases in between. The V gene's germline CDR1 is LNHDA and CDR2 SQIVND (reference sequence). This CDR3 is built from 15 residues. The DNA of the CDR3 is TGTGCCAGTAGTATGCGGCCCCGAGGCACAGATACGCAGTATTTT. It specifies CASSMRPRGTDTQYF.

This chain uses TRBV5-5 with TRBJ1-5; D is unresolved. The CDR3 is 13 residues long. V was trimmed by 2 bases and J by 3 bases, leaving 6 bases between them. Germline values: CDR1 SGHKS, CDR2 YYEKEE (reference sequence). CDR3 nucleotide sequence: TGTGCCAGCAGCTTAATGTACAATCAGCCCCAGCATTTT. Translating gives CASSLMYNQPQHF.

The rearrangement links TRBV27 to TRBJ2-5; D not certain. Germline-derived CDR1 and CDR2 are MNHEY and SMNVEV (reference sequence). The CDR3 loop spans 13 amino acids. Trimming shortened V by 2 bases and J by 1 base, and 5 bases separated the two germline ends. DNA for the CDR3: TGTGCCAGCAGTTTAAATAGCCAAGAGACCCAGTACTTC. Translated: CASSLNSQETQYF.

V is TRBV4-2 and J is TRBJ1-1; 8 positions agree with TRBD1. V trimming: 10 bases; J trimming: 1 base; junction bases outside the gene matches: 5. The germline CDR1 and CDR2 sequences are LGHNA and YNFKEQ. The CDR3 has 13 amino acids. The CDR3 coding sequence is TGTGCCACCTCGACAGGGGCGAACACTGAAGCTTTCTTT. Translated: CATSTGANTEAFF.

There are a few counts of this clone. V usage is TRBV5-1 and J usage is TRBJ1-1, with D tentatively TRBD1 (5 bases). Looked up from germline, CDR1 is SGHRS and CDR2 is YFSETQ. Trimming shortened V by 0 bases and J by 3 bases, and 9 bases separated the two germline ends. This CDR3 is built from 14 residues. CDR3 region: CASSLGQIYTEAFF. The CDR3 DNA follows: TGCGCCAGCAGCTTGGGACAGATATACACTGAAGCTTTCTTT.

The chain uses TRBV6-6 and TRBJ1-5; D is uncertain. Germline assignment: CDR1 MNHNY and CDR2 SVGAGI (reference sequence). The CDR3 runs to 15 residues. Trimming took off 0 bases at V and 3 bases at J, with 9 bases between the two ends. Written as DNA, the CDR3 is TGTGCCAGCAGTTACTCATCGGGGAACAATCAGCCCCAGCATTTT. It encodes CASSYSSGNNQPQHF.

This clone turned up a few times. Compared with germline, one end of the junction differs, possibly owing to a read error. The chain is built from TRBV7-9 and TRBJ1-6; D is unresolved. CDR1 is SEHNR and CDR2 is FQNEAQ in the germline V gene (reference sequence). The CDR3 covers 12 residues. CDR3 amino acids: CASSLPGSGLFF. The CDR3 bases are TGTGCCAGCAGCCTTCCGGGGTCGGGCCTCTTCTTT.

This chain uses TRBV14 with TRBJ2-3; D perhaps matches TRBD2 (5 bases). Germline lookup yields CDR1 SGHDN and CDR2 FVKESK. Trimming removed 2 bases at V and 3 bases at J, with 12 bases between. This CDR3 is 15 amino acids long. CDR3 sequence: CASSQQRATTDTQYF. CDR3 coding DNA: TGTGCCAGCAGCCAACAGAGGGCCACAACAGATACGCAGTATTTT.

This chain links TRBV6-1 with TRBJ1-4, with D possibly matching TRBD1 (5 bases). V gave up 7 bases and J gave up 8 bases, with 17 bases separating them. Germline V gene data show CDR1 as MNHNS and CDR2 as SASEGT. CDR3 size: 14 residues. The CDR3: CASTRQWGGEKLFF. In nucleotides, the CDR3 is TGTGCCAGCACCAGACAGTGGGGGGGGGAAAAACTGTTTTTT.

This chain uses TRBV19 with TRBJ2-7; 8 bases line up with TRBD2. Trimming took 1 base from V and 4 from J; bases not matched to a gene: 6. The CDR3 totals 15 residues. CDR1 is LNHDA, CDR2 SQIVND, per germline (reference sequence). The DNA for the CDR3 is TGTGCCAGTAGTATAGCGGGAGGGGCCCAGTACGAGCAGTACTTC. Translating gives CASSIAGGAQYEQYF.

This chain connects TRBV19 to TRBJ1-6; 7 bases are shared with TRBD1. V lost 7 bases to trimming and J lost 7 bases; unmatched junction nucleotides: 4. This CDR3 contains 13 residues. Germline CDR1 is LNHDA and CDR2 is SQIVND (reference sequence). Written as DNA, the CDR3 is TGTGCCAGTACCTCACAGGGGAATTCACCCCTCCACTTT. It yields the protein CASTSQGNSPLHF.

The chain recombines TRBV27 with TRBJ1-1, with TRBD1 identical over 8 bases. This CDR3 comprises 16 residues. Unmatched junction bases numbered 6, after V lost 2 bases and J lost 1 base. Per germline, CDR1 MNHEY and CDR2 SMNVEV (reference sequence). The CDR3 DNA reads TGTGCCAGCAGTTTAAGACAGGGGACGGGGAACACTGAAGCTTTCTTT. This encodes CASSLRQGTGNTEAFF.

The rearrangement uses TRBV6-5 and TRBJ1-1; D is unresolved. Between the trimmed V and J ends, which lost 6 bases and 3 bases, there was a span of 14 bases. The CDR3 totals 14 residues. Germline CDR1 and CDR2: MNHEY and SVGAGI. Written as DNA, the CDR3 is TGTGCCAGCAGAAGACCCCAGCGAGACACTGAAGCTTTCTTT. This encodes CASRRPQRDTEAFF.

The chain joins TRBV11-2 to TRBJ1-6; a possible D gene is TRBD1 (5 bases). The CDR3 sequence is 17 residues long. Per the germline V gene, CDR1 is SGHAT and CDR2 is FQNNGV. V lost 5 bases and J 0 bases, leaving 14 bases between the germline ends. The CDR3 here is CASSRLGARSYNSPLHF. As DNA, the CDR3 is TGTGCCAGCAGCCGCCTTGGGGCTCGCTCCTATAATTCACCCCTCCACTTT.

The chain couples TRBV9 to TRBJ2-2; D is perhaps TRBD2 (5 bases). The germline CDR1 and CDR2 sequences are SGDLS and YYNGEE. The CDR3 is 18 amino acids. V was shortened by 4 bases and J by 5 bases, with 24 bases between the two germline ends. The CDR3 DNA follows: TGTGCCAGCAGCCCCAGGACGAGGACTTCTTGGCGAACCGGGGAGCTGTTTTTT. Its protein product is CASSPRTRTSWRTGELFF.

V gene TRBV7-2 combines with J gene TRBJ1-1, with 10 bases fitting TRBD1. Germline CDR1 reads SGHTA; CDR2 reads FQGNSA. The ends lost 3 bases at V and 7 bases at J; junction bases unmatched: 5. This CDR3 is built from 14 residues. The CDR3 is CASSLDRGVGEAFF. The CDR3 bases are TGTGCCAGCAGCTTGGACAGGGGGGTTGGTGAAGCTTTCTTT.

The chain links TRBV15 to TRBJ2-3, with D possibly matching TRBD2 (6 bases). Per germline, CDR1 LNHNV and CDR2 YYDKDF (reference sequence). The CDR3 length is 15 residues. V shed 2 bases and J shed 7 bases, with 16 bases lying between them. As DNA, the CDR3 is TGTGCCACCAGCAGATCCCGCGGGGATATTTATACGCAGTATTTT. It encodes CATSRSRGDIYTQYF.

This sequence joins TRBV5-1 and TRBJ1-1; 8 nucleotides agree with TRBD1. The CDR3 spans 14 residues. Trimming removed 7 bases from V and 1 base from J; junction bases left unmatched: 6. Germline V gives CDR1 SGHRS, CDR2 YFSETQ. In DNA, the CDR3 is TGCGCCAGCTGTAGGACAGGGCCGAACACTGAAGCTTTCTTT. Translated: CASCRTGPNTEAFF. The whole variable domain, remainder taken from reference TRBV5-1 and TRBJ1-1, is KAGVTQTPRYLIKTRGQQVTLSCSPISGHRSVSWYQQTPGQGLQFLFEYFSETQRNKGNFPGRFSGRQFSNSRSEMNVSTLELGDSALYLCASCRTGPNTEAFFGQGTRLTVV.

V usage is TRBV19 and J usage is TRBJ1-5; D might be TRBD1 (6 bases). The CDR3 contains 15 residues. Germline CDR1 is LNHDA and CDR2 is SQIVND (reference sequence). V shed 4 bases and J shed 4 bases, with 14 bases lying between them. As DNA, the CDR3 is TGTGCCAGTAGTACCGACAGGCCAGGGAATCAGCCCCAGCATTTT. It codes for CASSTDRPGNQPQHF. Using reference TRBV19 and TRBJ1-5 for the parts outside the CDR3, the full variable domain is DGGITQSPKYLFRKEGQNVTLSCEQNLNHDAMYWYRQDPGQGLRLIYYSQIVNDFQKGDIAEGYSVSREKKESFPLTVTSAQKNPTAFYLCASSTDRPGNQPQHFGDGTRLSIL.

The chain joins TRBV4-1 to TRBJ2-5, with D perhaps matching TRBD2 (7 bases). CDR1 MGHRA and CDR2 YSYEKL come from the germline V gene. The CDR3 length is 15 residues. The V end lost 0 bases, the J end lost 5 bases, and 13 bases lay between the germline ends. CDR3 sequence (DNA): TGCGCCAGCAGCCAAGACAGGGGCGGGGGCGAGACCCAGTACTTC. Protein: CASSQDRGGGETQYF.

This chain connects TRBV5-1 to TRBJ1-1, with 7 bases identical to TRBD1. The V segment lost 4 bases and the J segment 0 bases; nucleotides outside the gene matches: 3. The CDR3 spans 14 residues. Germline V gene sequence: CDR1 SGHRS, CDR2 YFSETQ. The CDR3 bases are TGCGCCAGCAGCCCGGGACAGATGAACACTGAAGCTTTCTTT. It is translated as CASSPGQMNTEAFF.

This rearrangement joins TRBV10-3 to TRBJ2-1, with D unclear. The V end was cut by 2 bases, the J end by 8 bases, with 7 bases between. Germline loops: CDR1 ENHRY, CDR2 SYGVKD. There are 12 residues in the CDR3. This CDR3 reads CAISEENDEQFF. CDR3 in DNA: TGTGCCATCAGTGAGGAGAACGATGAGCAGTTCTTC.

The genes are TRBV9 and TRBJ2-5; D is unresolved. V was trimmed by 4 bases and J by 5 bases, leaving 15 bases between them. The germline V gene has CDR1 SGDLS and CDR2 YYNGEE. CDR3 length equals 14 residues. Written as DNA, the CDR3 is TGTGCCAGCAGCTCAGACTTCCCGCAGGAGACCCAGTACTTC. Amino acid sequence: CASSSDFPQETQYF. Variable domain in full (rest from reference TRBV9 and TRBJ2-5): DSGVTQTPKHLITATGQRVTLRCSPRSGDLSVYWYQQSLDQGLQFLIQYYNGEERAKGNILERFSAQQFPDLHSELNLSSLELGDSALYFCASSSDFPQETQYFGPGTRLLVL.

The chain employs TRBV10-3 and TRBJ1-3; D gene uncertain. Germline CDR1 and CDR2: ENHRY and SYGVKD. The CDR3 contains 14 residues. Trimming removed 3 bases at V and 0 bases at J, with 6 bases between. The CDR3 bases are TGTGCCATCAGTGAAACTATCTCTGGAAACACCATATATTTT. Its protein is CAISETISGNTIYF.

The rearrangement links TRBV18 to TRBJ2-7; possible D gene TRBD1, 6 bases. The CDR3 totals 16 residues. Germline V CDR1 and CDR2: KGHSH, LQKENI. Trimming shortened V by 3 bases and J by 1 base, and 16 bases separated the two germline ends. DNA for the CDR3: TGTGCCAGCTCACCCGAATCCGGGACATTGTCCTACGAGCAGTACTTC. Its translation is CASSPESGTLSYEQYF.

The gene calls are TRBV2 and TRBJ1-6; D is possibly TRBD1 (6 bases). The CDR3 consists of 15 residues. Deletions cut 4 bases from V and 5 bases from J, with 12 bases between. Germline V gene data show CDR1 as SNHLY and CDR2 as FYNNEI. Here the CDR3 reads CASSAGQRNNSPLHF. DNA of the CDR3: TGTGCCAGCAGTGCCGGACAGCGCAATAATTCACCCCTCCACTTT. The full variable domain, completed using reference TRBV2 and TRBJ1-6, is EPEVTQTPSHQVTQMGQEVILRCVPISNHLYFYWYRQILGQKVEFLVSFYNNEISEKSEIFDDQFSVERPDGSNFTLKIRSTKLEDSAMYFCASSAGQRNNSPLHFGNGTRLTVT.

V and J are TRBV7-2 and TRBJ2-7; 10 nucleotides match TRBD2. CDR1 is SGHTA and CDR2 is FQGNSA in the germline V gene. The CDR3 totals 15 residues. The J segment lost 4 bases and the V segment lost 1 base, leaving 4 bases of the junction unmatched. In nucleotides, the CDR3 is TGTGCCAGCAGCTTAGGGGGACTAGCGATATACGAGCAGTACTTC. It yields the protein CASSLGGLAIYEQYF.